These T cell receptor beta chains were read from a single sample in a study of cytotoxic CD8 clonotypes in ibrutinib-treated CLL. Some clones are missing from TCRdb's copy, which holds only in-frame ones; the method was immunoSEQ multiplex PCR. This table holds around 77,000 clones, 80% found once. The sample was PBMCs, taken at disease progression, from a patient treated with ibrutinib. These receptors all stem from a human donor with chronic lymphocytic leukemia. The CDR3 runs from the conserved cysteine through the conserved F or W. A D gene is named only where the DNA matches it firmly. Size is stated for part of the rows, as once, few or many counts, or as a class when the clone is expanded.

TRBV28	TRBJ1-6	few	NA	CASSLDRGGSPLHF	TGTGCCAGCAGTTTAGATCGGGGCGGTTCACCCCTCCACTTT
TRBV7-2	TRBJ2-7	NA	TRBD2	CASSFSRTSGSEQYF	TGTGCCAGCAGCTTCTCCAGGACTAGCGGGTCCGAGCAGTACTTC
TRBV9	TRBJ2-2	NA	TRBD2	CASSLSGTSGRLTGELFF	TGTGCCAGCAGCTTATCCGGGACTAGCGGGAGGCTCACCGGGGAGCTGTTTTTT
TRBV28	TRBJ2-7	NA	TRBD1	CASSFGWTGQFSYEQYF	TGTGCCAGCAGTTTCGGATGGACAGGTCAATTTTCCTACGAGCAGTACTTC
TRBV13	TRBJ2-7	NA	NA	CASSLGGPSSYEQYF	TGTGCCAGCAGCTTAGGGGGTCCAAGCTCCTACGAGCAGTACTTC
TRBV5-1	TRBJ1-4	few	NA	CASRGPHEKLFF	TGCGCCAGCCGTGGGCCCCATGAAAAACTGTTTTTT
TRBV6-5	TRBJ2-7	NA	TRBD2	CASSKLAGAREQYF	TGTGCCAGCAGTAAACTAGCGGGAGCCCGGGAGCAGTACTTC
TRBV5-5	TRBJ2-1	few	TRBD2	CASSFLAGSYNEQFF	TGTGCCAGCAGCTTCTTAGCGGGGAGTTACAATGAGCAGTTCTTC
TRBV19	TRBJ1-2	NA	NA	CASSSGRVNYGYTF	TGTGCCAGTAGTAGCGGACGAGTAAACTATGGCTACACCTTC
TRBV6-6	TRBJ1-1	NA	NA	CASSYTSELEAFF	TGTGCCAGCAGTTACACGAGTGAACTTGAAGCTTTCTTT
TRBV7-2	TRBJ1-5	NA	NA	CASSLRSNQPQHF	TGTGCCAGCAGCCTTCGGAGCAATCAGCCCCAGCATTTT
TRBV10-3	TRBJ2-7	NA	NA	CAISPGPGESREQYF	TGTGCCATCAGTCCGGGGCCTGGCGAATCGCGGGAGCAGTACTTC
TRBV19	TRBJ2-7	NA	TRBD2	CATRGLGYEQYF	TGTGCCACAAGGGGACTAGGCTACGAGCAGTACTTC
TRBV19	TRBJ1-2	NA	TRBD1	CASSITGTGHGYTF	TGTGCCAGTAGTATAACCGGGACAGGGCATGGCTACACCTTC
TRBV2	TRBJ1-5	NA	NA	CASSGQGLGNQPQHF	TGTGCCAGCAGCGGTCAGGGGTTGGGCAATCAGCCCCAGCATTTT
TRBV6-1	TRBJ1-5	NA	NA	CASTTGHSNQPQHF	TGTGCCAGCACGACGGGTCATAGCAATCAGCCCCAGCATTTT
TRBV10-3	TRBJ1-2	few	TRBD1	CAIMGQGAGGYTF	TGTGCCATCATGGGACAGGGGGCGGGTGGCTACACCTTC
TRBV6-1	TRBJ2-3	NA	NA	CASRLTDTQYF	TGTGCCAGCAGATTGACAGATACGCAGTATTTT
TRBV5-4	TRBJ2-3	NA	TRBD2	CASRLAGELDTQYF	TGTGCCAGCAGGCTAGCGGGAGAATTAGATACGCAGTATTTT
TRBV9	TRBJ1-3	NA	NA	CASSPNSYVRLPASSGNTIYF	TGTGCCAGCAGTCCAAACTCTTATGTGAGACTTCCGGCAAGCTCTGGAAACACCATATATTTT
TRBV29-1	TRBJ2-5	NA	NA	CSVAAVAGQETQYF	TGCAGCGTGGCCGCGGTGGCAGGACAAGAGACCCAGTACTTC
TRBV5-1	TRBJ2-2	few	TRBD1	CASSTQGAQNTGELFF	TGCGCCAGCAGCACCCAGGGGGCGCAGAACACCGGGGAGCTGTTTTTT
TRBV20-1	TRBJ2-5	NA	NA	CSAFRETQYF	TGCAGTGCCTTTAGAGAGACCCAGTACTTC
TRBV11-2	TRBJ2-7	NA	NA	CASSRGPHEQYF	TGTGCCAGCAGCCGTGGGCCACACGAGCAGTACTTC
TRBV5-1	TRBJ2-3	NA	TRBD2	CASSFSNDIAGVAPDTQYF	TGCGCCAGCAGCTTCTCAAACGATATAGCGGGAGTGGCGCCAGATACGCAGTATTTT
TRBV5-5	TRBJ1-1	NA	NA	CASSLKRTNTEAFF	TGTGCCAGCAGCTTGAAACGGACGAACACTGAAGCTTTCTTT
TRBV27	TRBJ2-7	NA	TRBD1	CASSWGQQYEQYF	TGTGCCAGCAGTTGGGGACAGCAGTACGAGCAGTACTTC
TRBV7-9	TRBJ1-4	few	NA	CASSYQATSEKLFF	TGTGCCAGCAGCTACCAGGCGACCAGTGAAAAACTGTTTTTT